This entry lists 2 T cell receptor beta chains sequenced from one sample in a study of blood T cell repertoires in COVID-19. Only in-frame clones appear in the TCRdb table, and some are missing; sequencing was by immunoSEQ multiplex PCR. Of some 180,000 clones listed, approximately 91% are singletons. Material: peripheral blood. All receptors come from a man aged 40-49 years with acute or convalescent COVID-19.

The chain carries TRBV5-1 and TRBJ1-6; the D gene is possibly TRBD1 (6 bases). The CDR3 has 16 residues. The germline V gene encodes CDR1 SGHRS and CDR2 YFSETQ. Between the trimmed V and J ends, which lost 0 bases and 9 bases, there was a span of 16 bases. Written as DNA, the CDR3 is TGCGCCAGCAGCTTGGGGGTACAGGGTGGAGGTTCACCCCTCCACTTT. It specifies CASSLGVQGGGSPLHF.

The chain uses TRBV7-9 and TRBJ1-3; D is undetermined. The V end lost 5 bases, the J end lost 2 bases, and 13 bases lay between the germline ends. The germline V gene encodes CDR1 SEHNR and CDR2 FQNEAQ (reference sequence). The CDR3 has 15 amino acids. DNA of the CDR3: TGTGCCAGCAGCCACCCTATCTCGGCTGGAAACACCATATATTTT. Its protein is CASSHPISAGNTIYF.